Sequencing of this T cell receptor beta chain was carried out in a study of T cell changes during pregnancy in multiple sclerosis. The table came from immunoSEQ multiplex PCR; TCRdb's copy has only in-frame clones and leaves some out. The top ten clones hold roughly an eighth of a sample with some 37,000 clones, 80% to 95% of them seen once. CDR1 SNHLY and CDR2 FYNNEI come from the germline V gene. The J segment lost 8 bases and the V segment lost 2 bases, leaving 10 bases of the junction unmatched. The length of the CDR3 is 16 residues. The chain joins TRBV2 to TRBJ1-2, with 11 bases that match TRBD1. This TCR was sampled from a female donor with multiple sclerosis, enrolled in a pregnancy study. Sequenced here: CD8+ T cells from peripheral blood mononuclear cells, sampled after pregnancy. The CDR3: CASSERRGQGAVGYTF. In nucleotides, the CDR3 is TGTGCCAGCAGTGAAAGAAGAGGACAGGGGGCCGTGGGCTACACCTTC.